The rows below give T cell receptor beta chains drawn from one sample of a study of T cell changes during pregnancy in multiple sclerosis. Only in-frame clones appear in the TCRdb table, and some are missing; sequencing was by immunoSEQ multiplex PCR. The repertoire holds over 70,000 clones, with about 94% as singletons. This material consisted of peripheral blood, taken in the third trimester of pregnancy. These receptor sequences come from a female donor with multiple sclerosis, enrolled in a pregnancy study. CDR3s include the opening cysteine and the closing phenylalanine or tryptophan.

cdr3_aa	v_call	j_call	cdr3_length
CSVRGRETQYF	TRBV20-1	TRBJ2-5	11
CASRGTSGSYNEQFF	TRBV2	TRBJ2-1	15
CASSSSGLAYEQYF	TRBV5-1	TRBJ2-7	14
CASSLVANEQFF	TRBV5-1	TRBJ2-1	12
CASTVRARQGGNQPQHF	TRBV28	TRBJ1-5	17
CASSLAQGSYEQYF	TRBV27	TRBJ2-7	14
CASSEQGGYNEQFF	TRBV25-1	TRBJ2-1	14
CASSESLSRGELFF	TRBV25-1	TRBJ2-2	14
CASSPQLTFNNEQFF	TRBV7-3	TRBJ2-1	15
CASSAQGANTEAFF	TRBV6-4	TRBJ1-1	14
CASSPPGAGERFAEQYF	TRBV28	TRBJ2-7	17
CASSPPGLAGEGYEQYF	TRBV28	TRBJ2-7	17
CSVEIELMNTEAFF	TRBV29-1	TRBJ1-1	14
CASSSYQETQYF	TRBV7-6	TRBJ2-5	12
CASTQEILAGEVFF	TRBV4-2	TRBJ2-1	14
CASSTGQGASGELFF	TRBV6-1	TRBJ2-2	15
CASSEVGGYGEKLFF	TRBV7-2	TRBJ1-4	15
CASSLLQDRGNTEAFF	TRBV18	TRBJ1-1	16
CASSLSPPGQGYEQYF	TRBV27	TRBJ2-7	16
CASASGRAYEQYF	TRBV19	TRBJ2-7	13
CTAEESLYEQYF	TRBV29-1	TRBJ2-7	12
CASSPLGGGGRSGANVLTF	TRBV11-2	TRBJ2-6	19
CASSPPPGTGPTYEQYF	TRBV28	TRBJ2-7	17
CSVSPDTGRGQYF	TRBV29-1	TRBJ2-7	13
CASSQRTAVSAKLFF	TRBV16	TRBJ1-4	15
CASSRVGTQYF	TRBV7-9	TRBJ2-3	11
CASSPAGLALYNEQFF	TRBV28	TRBJ2-1	16
CASSKYTDSQETQYF	TRBV5-4	TRBJ2-5	15
CASSRDGQGPNSNQPQHF	TRBV23-1	TRBJ1-5	18
CASSPRLRGTEAFF	TRBV14	TRBJ1-1	14
CASSQEDVGTGAYEQYF	TRBV4-1	TRBJ2-7	17
CASSYRTISYNSPLHF	TRBV6-5	TRBJ1-6	16
CASSFPGTGGIYEQYF	TRBV7-9	TRBJ2-7	16
CASSTFSGRAGDTQYF	TRBV18	TRBJ2-3	16
CASSIEARNYTF	TRBV19	TRBJ1-2	12
CASSFRDRGFDEQFF	TRBV19	TRBJ2-1	15
CASSFPGTGANVLTF	TRBV5-6	TRBJ2-6	15
CASSQARWGDWSGYTF	TRBV14	TRBJ1-2	16
CASSQGTSGPYEQYF	TRBV4-3	TRBJ2-7	15
CASSLGGGADYGYTF	TRBV5-6	TRBJ1-2	15
CASSFAGSTGANVLTF	TRBV28	TRBJ2-6	16
CASSLGQGNNEQFF	TRBV7-6	TRBJ2-1	14
CASSPGPLRRMRDEQYF	TRBV5-5	TRBJ2-7	17
CASSQVSGRGETQYF	TRBV14	TRBJ2-5	15